This T cell receptor beta chain is from a study of radiotherapy plus CTLA-4 blockade in lung cancer. Overall study: In 18% of patients, objective responses were seen; roughly 30% had disease control. Whole-study findings and limits: Researchers report tumor-derived TCR clones expanding in blood after radiotherapy plus ipilimumab.

Sequencing was performed with immunoSEQ multiplex PCR; in TCRdb, only in-frame clones are kept and a portion is missing. Seen here are approximately 65,000 clones, about 80% observed once, and the top ten hold less than 5.5%. This CDR3 has 15 residues. On this clone itself: What it recognizes is unknown.

The material sequenced was peripheral blood, taken from a patient treated with radiotherapy plus ipilimumab. The sequence came from a human donor with non-small cell lung cancer who had a complete response to radiotherapy plus ipilimumab. The chain links TRBV21-1 to TRBJ2-7; TRBD1, as called in the table, went unchecked against the DNA. TRBV21-1 is recorded as a pseudogene. The chain's CDR3 is CASSARQGSPSEQYV. CDR3 coding DNA: TGTGCCAGCAGCGCCCGACAGGGTTCGCCCTCCGAGCAGTACGTC.